This T cell receptor beta chain was profiled in a study of blood T cell repertoires in COVID-19. Across the study: T cells, B-cell-depleted T cells, or PBMCs supplied cDNA or gDNA.

Enrolment of Seattle patients took place during active infection, and they were followed longitudinally. The sample holds a few counts of this clone. In the original processing: Estimation of nucleated cell counts relied on the amplification of reference gene primers. Sequenced by immunoSEQ multiplex PCR; TCRdb stores in-frame clones only, minus some. That table gives V, J and clone size, and the DNA gave D and trimming. The table has tens of thousands of clones, over 60% seen once. The CDR3 extends over 15 amino acids. Unmatched junction bases numbered 4, after V lost 5 bases and J lost 1 base. Per germline, CDR1 WNHNN and CDR2 SYGVQD (reference sequence).

The source material was peripheral blood. The V call is TRBV10-1, the J call TRBJ2-1; 8 bases line up with TRBD1. The receptor comes from a man aged 65-85 years with COVID-19, enrolled during active disease. As DNA, the CDR3 is TGCGCCAGCAGTCCCGGACAGGGATCCTACAATGAGCAGTTCTTC. This translates into CASSPGQGSYNEQFF.